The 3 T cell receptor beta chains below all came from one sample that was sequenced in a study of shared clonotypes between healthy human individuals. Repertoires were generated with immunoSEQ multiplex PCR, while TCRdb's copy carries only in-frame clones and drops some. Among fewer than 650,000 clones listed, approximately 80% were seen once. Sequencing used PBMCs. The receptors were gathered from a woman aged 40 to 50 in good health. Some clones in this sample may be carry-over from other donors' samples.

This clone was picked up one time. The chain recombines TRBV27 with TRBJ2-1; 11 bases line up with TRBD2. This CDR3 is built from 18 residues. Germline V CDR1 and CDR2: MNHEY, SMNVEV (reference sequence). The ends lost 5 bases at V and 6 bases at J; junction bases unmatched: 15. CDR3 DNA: TGTGCCAGCAGTCAAATAGCGGGAGGGCCGGGGATATCCAATGAGCAGTTCTTC. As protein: CASSQIAGGPGISNEQFF.

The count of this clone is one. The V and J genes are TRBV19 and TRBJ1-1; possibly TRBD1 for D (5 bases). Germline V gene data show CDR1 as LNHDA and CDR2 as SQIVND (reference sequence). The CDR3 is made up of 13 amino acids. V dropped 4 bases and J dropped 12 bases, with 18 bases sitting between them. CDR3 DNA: TGTGCCAGTAGTACCCTCAGAGGGACCGACACTTTCTTT. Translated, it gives CASSTLRGTDTFF. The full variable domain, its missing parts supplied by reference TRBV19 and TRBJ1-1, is DGGITQSPKYLFRKEGQNVTLSCEQNLNHDAMYWYRQDPGQGLRLIYYSQIVNDFQKGDIAEGYSVSREKKESFPLTVTSAQKNPTAFYLCASSTLRGTDTFFGQGTRLTVV.

The CDR3 region has the DNA TGTGCCAGCAGCTTAGGCCGGGACGGTGCCTCTGGGGCCAACGTCCTGACTTTC. Translated, it gives CASSLGRDGASGANVLTF. The J gene is TRBJ2-6, the V gene TRBV11-3, with D perhaps assigned TRBD1 or TRBD2 (5 bases each). Trimming pared 1 base from V and 0 bases from J, leaving 13 bases between. The germline CDR1 and CDR2 sequences are SGHNT and YENEEA. CDR3 length: 18 residues.